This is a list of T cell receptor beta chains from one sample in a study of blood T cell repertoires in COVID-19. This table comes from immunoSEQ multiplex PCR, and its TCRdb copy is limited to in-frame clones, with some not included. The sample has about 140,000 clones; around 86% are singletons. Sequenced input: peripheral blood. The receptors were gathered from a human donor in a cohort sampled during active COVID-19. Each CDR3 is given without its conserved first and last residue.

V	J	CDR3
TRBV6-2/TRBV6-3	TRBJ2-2	ASSALAGGDTGELF
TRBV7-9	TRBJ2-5	ASSRTSGETQY
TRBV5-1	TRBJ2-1	ASSLLGSGNEQF
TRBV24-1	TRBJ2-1	ATSGPGGYNEQF
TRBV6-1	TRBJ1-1	ASREEGYTEAF
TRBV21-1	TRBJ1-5	ASSSRDRGHQPQH
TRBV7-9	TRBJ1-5	ASSRGGPNQPQH
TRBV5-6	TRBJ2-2	ASSLPGGNTGELF
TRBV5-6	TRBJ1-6	ASSSTTSGTGLSPLH
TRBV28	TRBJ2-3	ASSLQGTGTSTDTQY
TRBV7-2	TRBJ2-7	ASSLVVGGGEQY
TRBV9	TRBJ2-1	ASSVDGDPYSYNEQF
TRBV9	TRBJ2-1	ASSVSSGSSYNEQF
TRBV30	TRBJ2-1	AWAARGANEQF
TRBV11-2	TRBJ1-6	ASGHGLAHNSPLH
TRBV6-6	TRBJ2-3	ASSLLADTDTQY
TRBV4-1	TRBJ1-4	ASSRSPGLENEKLF
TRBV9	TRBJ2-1	ASSVGAGGNSYNEQF
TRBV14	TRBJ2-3	ASSPGQGTDTQY
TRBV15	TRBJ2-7	ATSRDPTGQSYEQY
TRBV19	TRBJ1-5	ASSTGTDLGQPQH
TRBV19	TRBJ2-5	ASSSRPRSSGIGETQY
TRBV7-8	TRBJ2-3	ASSRRDRDSTDTQY
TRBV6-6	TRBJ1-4	ASSLNRGQGGEKLF
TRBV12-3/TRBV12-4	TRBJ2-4	ASSPELALIQY
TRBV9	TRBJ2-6	ASSTGAGANVLT
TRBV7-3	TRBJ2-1	ASSLIAQTSGRVNEQF
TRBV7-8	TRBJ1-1	ASSLAGQGAKAF
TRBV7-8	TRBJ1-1	ASSLTNTQGAEAF